These T cell receptor beta chains were read from a single sample in a study of CXCR3-negative and CXCR3-positive naive CD8 T cells. TCRdb re-called the 5' RACE reads, yielding one record per CDR3 amino acid sequence without DNA. Recorded here are 40,000 to 50,000 distinct CDR3 sequences; the top ten clones represent 2% to 2.5%. Material for sequencing was naive CXCR3- CD8+ T cells from blood. These TCRs come from a human donor in good health. Some clones in this sample may be carry-over from other donors' samples. The CDR3 runs from the conserved cysteine through the conserved F or W. The order of the fields is CDR3 protein, J gene, V gene.

CASTPIQGDEQFF | TRBJ2-1 | TRBV6-5
CSAPSGSFYNEQFF | TRBJ2-1 | TRBV20-1
CSAQQGTLEQFF | TRBJ2-1 | TRBV29-1
CASSLGSGAGELFF | TRBJ2-2 | TRBV7-6
CASLGQGDSETQYF | TRBJ2-5 | TRBV12-5
CASSLNGVPQKNTGELFF | TRBJ2-2 | TRBV5-1
CASSLIRADTQYF | TRBJ2-3 | TRBV28
CASSLLWTSGLNNEQFF | TRBJ2-1 | TRBV14
CSARDPLAGAINEQFF | TRBJ2-1 | TRBV20-1
CTGGYQETQYF | TRBJ2-5 | TRBV29-1
CSGGQSPVGGELFF | TRBJ2-2 | TRBV29-1
CSARRSNSYEQYF | TRBJ2-7 | TRBV20-1
CASSLEGAGQPQHF | TRBJ1-5 | TRBV5-1
CASSLTSGNTEAFF | TRBJ1-1 | TRBV7-3
CASSQADGRSTSYEQYF | TRBJ2-7 | TRBV4-1
CASSTGVGANVLTF | TRBJ2-6 | TRBV6-5
CASSLAGGRAITYNEQFF | TRBJ2-1 | TRBV7-9
CAISPRQTTNEKLFF | TRBJ1-4 | TRBV10-3
CSVVAPAGMTYEQYF | TRBJ2-7 | TRBV29-1
CASSLDTGDLQETQYF | TRBJ2-5 | TRBV7-8
CASSPREGDHTEAFF | TRBJ1-1 | TRBV18
CAWRGSPTYEQYF | TRBJ2-7 | TRBV30
CASSYSRAGGEENIQYF | TRBJ2-4 | TRBV6-2/TRBV6-3
CASSLRGTGAFF | TRBJ1-1 | TRBV7-9
CASSLTYSSYEQYF | TRBJ2-7 | TRBV7-2
CSVGWTAGELFF | TRBJ2-2 | TRBV29-1
CSVWGAPGQGGGETQYF | TRBJ2-5 | TRBV29-1
CASSSRGFNEKLFF | TRBJ1-4 | TRBV28
CASSQATISMQYF | TRBJ2-3 | TRBV14
CASSKHRTGVEEQYF | TRBJ2-7 | TRBV7-2
CASRHGAYEQYF | TRBJ2-7 | TRBV10-2
CASSLSGEGFVYEQYF | TRBJ2-7 | TRBV5-1
CASSQEGGDEAFF | TRBJ1-1 | TRBV3-1